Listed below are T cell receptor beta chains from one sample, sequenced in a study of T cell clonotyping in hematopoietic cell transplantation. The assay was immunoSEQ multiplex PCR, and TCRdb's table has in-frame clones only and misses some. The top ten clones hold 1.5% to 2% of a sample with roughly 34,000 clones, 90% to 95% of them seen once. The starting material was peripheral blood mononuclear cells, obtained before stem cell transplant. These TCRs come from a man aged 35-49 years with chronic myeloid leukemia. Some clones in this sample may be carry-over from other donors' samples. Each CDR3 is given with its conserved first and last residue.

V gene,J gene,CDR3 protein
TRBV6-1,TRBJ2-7,CASSGSGVSSYEQYF
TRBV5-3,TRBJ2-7,CARTRRADEQYF
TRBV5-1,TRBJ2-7,CASSSTSGTGSYEQYF
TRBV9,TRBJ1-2,CASSPRTGEGYTF
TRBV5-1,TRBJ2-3,CASSLIAASTDTQYF
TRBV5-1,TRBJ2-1,CASSLSGQSYNEQFF
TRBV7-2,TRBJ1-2,CASSLRMTGTGGYTF
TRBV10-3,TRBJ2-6,CAISVPGQGASGANVLTF
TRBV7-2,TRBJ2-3,CASSQRQGWSDTQYF
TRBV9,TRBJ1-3,CASNRGGNTIYF
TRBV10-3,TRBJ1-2,CAISESLQRTYGYTF
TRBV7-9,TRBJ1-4,CASSLTATNEKLFF
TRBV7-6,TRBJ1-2,CAILAGTGSGYTF
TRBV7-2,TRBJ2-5,CASSPERFSGTQYF
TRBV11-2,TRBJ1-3,CASSRGQDSGNTIYF
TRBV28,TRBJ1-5,CASSWDSYSNQPQHF
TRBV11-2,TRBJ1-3,CASSWGQGGNTIYF
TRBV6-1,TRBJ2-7,CASSEVDRTYEQYF
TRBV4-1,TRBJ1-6,CASSQGWGSSGNSPLHF
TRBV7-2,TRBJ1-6,CASSPFLGQGNSPLHF
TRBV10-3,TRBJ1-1,CAIGGDTEAFF
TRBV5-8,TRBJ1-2,CASTGHRSNYGYTF
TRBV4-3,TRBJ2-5,CASSQDLGGHETQYF
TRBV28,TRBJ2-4,CASRDRDSWHF
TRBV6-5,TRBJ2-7,CASSPPGQGLEQYF
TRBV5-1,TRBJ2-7,CASRWTGTTYEQYF
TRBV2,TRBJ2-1,CASRTQIYNEQFF
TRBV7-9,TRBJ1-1,CASSKPGRLNTEAFF
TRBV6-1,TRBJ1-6,CASSDTGTVNSPLHF
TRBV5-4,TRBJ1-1,CASSLITPGNTEAFF
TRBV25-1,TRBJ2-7,CASSRYGGGSYEQYF
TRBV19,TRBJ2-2,CASRSDPGTGELFF
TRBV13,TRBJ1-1,CASSSPYTEAFF
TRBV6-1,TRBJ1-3,CASSEQTGGNTIYF
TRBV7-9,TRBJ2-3,CASSSGQGRGTDTQYF
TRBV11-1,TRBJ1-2,CASSLNPRTVNYGYTF
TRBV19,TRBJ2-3,CASSPQGPLSDTQYF
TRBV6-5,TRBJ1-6,CASRQGQVNSPLHF
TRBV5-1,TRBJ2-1,CASSLTGLNEQFF
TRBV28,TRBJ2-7,CASIPPGSSYEQYF
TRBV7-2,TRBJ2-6,CASSFGLGRAGANVLTF
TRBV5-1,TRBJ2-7,CASSWTGRDEQYF
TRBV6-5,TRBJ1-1,CASSYGRGGGYTEAFF
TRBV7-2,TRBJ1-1,CASSLMGASNTEAFF
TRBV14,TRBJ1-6,CASSRQVYNSPLHF
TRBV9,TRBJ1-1,CASSPQGELNTEAFF
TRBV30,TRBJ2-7,CARSMGLDSYEQYF
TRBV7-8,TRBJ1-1,CASSLGLLNTEAFF
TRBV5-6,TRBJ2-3,CASSFQGVGVDTQYF
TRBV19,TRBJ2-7,CASSYRGPGAYEQYF
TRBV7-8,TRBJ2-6,CASSYRQGNSGANVLTF
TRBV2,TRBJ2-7,CASRTGGGRIAYEQYF
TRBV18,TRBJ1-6,CASSSRDSRNSPLHF
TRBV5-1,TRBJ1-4,CASSAWLSQITGEVAWDEKLFF